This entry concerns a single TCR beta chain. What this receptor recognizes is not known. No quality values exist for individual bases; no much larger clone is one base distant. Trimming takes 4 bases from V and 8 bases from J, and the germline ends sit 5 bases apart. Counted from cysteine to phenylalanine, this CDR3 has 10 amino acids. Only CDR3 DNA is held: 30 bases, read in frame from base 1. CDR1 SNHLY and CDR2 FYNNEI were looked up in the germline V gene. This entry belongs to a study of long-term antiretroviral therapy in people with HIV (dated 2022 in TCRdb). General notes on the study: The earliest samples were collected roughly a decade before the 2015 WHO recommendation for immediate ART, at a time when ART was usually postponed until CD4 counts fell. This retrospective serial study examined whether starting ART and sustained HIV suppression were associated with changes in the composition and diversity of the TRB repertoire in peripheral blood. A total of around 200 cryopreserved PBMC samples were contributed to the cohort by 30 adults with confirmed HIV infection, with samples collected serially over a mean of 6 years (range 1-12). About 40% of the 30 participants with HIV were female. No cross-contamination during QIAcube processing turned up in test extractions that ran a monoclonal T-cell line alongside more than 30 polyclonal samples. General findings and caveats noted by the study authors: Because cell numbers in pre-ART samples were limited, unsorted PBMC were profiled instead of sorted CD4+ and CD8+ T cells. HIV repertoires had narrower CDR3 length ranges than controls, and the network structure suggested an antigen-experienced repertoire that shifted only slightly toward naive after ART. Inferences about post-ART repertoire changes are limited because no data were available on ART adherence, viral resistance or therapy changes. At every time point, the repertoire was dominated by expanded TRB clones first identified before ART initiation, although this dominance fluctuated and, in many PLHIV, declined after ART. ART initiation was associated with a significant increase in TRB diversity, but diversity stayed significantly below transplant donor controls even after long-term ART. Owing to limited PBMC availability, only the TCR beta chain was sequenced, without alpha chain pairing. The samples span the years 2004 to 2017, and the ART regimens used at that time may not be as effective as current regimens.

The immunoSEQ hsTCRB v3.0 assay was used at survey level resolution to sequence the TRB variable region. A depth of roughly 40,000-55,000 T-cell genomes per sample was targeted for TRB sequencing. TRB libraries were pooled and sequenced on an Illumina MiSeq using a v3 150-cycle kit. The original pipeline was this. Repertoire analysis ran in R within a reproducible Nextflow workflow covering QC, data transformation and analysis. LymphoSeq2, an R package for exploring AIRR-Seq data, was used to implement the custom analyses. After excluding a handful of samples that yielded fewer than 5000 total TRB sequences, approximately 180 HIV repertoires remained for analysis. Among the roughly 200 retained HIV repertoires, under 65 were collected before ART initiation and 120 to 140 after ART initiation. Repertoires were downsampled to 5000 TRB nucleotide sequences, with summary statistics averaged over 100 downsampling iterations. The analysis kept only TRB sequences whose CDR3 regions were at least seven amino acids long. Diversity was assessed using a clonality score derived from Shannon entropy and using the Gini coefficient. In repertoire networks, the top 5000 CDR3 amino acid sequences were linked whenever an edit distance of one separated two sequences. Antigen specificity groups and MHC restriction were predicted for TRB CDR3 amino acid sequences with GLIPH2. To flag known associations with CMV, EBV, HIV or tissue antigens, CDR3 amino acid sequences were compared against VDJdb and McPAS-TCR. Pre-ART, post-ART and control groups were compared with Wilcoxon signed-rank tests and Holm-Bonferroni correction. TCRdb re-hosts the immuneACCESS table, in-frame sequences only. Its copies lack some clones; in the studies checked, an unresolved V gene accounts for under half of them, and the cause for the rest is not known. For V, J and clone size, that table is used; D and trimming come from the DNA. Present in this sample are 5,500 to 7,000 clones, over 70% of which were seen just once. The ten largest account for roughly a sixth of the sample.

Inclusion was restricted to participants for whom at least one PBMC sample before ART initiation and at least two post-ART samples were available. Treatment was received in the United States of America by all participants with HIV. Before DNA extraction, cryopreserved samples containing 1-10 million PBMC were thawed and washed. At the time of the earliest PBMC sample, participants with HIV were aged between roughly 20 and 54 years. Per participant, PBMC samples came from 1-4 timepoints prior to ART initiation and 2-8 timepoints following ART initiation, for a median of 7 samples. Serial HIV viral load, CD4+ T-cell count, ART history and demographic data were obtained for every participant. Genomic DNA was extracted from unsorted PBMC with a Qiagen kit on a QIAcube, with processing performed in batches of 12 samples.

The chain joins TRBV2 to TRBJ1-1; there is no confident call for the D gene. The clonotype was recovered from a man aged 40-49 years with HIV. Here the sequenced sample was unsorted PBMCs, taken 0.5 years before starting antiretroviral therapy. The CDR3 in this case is CASSVREAFF. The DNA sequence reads TGTGCCAGCAGTGTCAGGGAAGCTTTCTTT.